This T cell receptor beta chain was identified during a study of blood T cell repertoires in COVID-19 (TCRdb year 2020). With respect to the entire study: Samples from collaborators originated in the United States, Italy and Spain and spanned both the acute and convalescent phases of COVID-19. The material from the prospective study consisted of cDNA or gDNA derived from T cells, B-cell-depleted T cells, or PBMCs. Subjects who had been exposed to COVID-19, were actively infected with it, or had recovered from it provided the deeply sampled blood TCRbeta repertoires that made up the dataset. A freely available public database, intended as a resource for researchers studying the immune response to SARS-CoV-2, is where the repertoires were released. Samples came from the ongoing ImmuneRACE study (first 160 participants) plus 1,254 subjects from 6 global collaborators. Sample metadata almost always included a de-identified subject ID, COVID-19 status, age in years and sex. Where available, HLA class I and class II types were taken from metadata supplied by the sample provider and were not determined by assay-based typing. What the research found in general, with its limitations: The amount of clinical and demographic metadata varied by source and participant and was provided uncurated.

Whole blood was collected in K2EDTA tubes by collaborating institutions according to the institutions' own protocols. For TCRbeta analysis, collaborator samples were shipped as frozen whole blood, as isolated PBMCs, or as DNA extracted from either sample type. As concerns this clone: This clone's antigen is unknown. The sample holds no much larger clone one base away, and base qualities are not on file.

The germline V gene gives CDR1 as SGHTA and CDR2 as FQGNSA. The junction shows trimming of 6 bases on V and 2 bases on J, plus 16 bases between the germline ends. Inclusive of the bounding cysteine and phenylalanine, the CDR3 is 15 residues long. Only CDR3 DNA remains: 45 bases, in frame from the first base. TCRbeta CDR3 regions were amplified from genomic DNA using the immunoSEQ Assay, a bias-controlled multiplex PCR. Concerning the study's data processing: Within the assay, amplification of reference gene primers was used to estimate how many nucleated cells each sample contained. Sequence reads were collapsed and filtered to measure the absolute abundance of every unique TCRbeta CDR3 rearrangement. For each sample, productive Simpson clonality was calculated by taking the square root of Simpson's diversity index across productive rearrangements. This immuneACCESS table, as held by TCRdb, lists in-frame sequences with V and J called but not all clones. Of the missing ones, under half trace to an unresolved V gene in checked studies; the others have no known cause. D and trimming were read from the DNA, whereas the V and J calls and clone size are those reported in that table. For this sample the table gives around 200,000 clones, of which about four fifths were detected only once. The ten most abundant clones make up less than 3.5% of the sample.

The rearranged chain carries TRBV7-2 and TRBJ1-2, with no confidently assigned D gene. The clonotype was recovered from a man in his forties or fifties with active or convalescent COVID-19. The sample taken for sequencing was peripheral blood. In nucleotides, the sequence is TGTGCCAGCAGTTCAAATCTTCTAAGAAACTATGGCTACACCTTC. It encodes CASSSNLLRNYGYTF.